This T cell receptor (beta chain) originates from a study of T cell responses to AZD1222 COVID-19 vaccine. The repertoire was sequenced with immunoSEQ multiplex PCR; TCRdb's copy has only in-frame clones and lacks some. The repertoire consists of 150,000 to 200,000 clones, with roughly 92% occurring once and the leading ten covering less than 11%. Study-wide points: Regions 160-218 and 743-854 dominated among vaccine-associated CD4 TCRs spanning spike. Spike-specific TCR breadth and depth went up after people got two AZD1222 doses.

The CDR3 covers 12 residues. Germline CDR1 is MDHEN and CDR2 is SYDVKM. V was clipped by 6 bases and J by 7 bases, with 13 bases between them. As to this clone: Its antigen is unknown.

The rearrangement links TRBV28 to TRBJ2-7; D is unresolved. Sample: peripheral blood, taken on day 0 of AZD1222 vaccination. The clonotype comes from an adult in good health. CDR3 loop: CASSPELWEQYF. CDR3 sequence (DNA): TGTGCCAGCAGCCCGGAGCTTTGGGAGCAGTACTTC.